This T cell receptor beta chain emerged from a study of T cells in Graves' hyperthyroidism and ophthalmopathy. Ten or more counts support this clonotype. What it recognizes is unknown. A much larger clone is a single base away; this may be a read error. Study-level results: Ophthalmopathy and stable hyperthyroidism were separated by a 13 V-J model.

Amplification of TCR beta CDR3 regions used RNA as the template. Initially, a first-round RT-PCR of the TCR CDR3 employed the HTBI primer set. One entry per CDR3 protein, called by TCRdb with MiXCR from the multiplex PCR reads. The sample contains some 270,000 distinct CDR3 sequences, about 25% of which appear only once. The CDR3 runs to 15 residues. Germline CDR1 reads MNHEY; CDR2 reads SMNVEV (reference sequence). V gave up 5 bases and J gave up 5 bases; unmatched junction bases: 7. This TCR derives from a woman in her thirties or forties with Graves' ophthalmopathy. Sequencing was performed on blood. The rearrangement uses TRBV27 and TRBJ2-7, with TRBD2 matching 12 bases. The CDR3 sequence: CASSAASGRGDEQYF. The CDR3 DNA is TGTGCCAGCAGTGCCGCTAGCGGGAGGGGCGACGAGCAGTACTTC.